Shown below are 30 T cell receptor beta chains from a single sample sequenced in a study of early T cells in non-severe SARS-CoV-2 infection. TCRdb ran MiXCR on the 5' RACE reads and lists one entry per CDR3 protein. The repertoire includes roughly 80,000 distinct CDR3 sequences, 15% to 19% of them detected once, and 9% to 15% sits in the top ten. Input material: whole blood. The receptors derive from an adult who was a healthcare worker with PCR-confirmed SARS-CoV-2 infection or an uninfected control (not recorded which).

This chain links TRBV27 with TRBJ2-5; D gene ambiguous. V gave up 0 bases and J gave up 2 bases, with 10 bases separating them. There are 15 residues in the CDR3. Germline assignment: CDR1 MNHEY and CDR2 SMNVEV (reference sequence). The CDR3 sequence: CASSLSGSNQETQYF. The DNA for the CDR3 is TGTGCCAGCAGTTTATCGGGGTCCAATCAAGAGACCCAGTACTTC.

The chain uses TRBV3-1 and TRBJ1-2; TRBD1 aligns across 8 bases. The germline V gene has CDR1 LGHDT and CDR2 YNNKEL (reference sequence). V trimming: 3 bases; J trimming: 0 bases; junction bases outside the gene matches: 3. The length of the CDR3 is 15 residues. CDR3 protein: CASSQGQAANYGYTF. The CDR3 region has the DNA TGTGCCAGCAGCCAGGGACAGGCAGCTAACTATGGCTACACCTTC.

In its sample, this clonotype was seen a few times. The rearrangement links TRBV27 to TRBJ1-3; the match to TRBD1 covers 8 bases. Germline loops: CDR1 MNHEY, CDR2 SMNVEV (reference sequence). J was trimmed by 2 bases and V by 2 bases; bases with no gene match: 5. CDR3 size: 16 residues. CDR3 bases: TGTGCCAGCAGTTTAGGACAGGGCATTGCTGGAAACACCATATATTTT. Translating gives CASSLGQGIAGNTIYF.

In this sample, this clonotype turned up a few times. This chain links TRBV7-2 with TRBJ2-1, with D possibly being TRBD1 or TRBD2 (5 bases each). Germline CDR1 reads SGHTA; CDR2 reads FQGNSA. V was clipped by 2 bases and J by 5 bases, with 19 bases between them. The CDR3 loop spans 17 amino acids. The CDR3 protein is CASSLIGGGLGDNEQFF. CDR3 in DNA: TGTGCCAGCAGCTTAATCGGCGGCGGCCTGGGGGACAATGAGCAGTTCTTC.

The chain has TRBV5-1 and TRBJ1-2, with D maybe TRBD1 (5 bases). Germline values: CDR1 SGHRS, CDR2 YFSETQ. The CDR3 runs to 14 residues. The germline V and J ends were trimmed by 4 bases and 4 bases, with 14 bases remaining between them. The CDR3 DNA sequence: TGCGCCAGCAGCCAGTCGATGGGGCCCTATGGCTACACCTTC. Amino acid sequence: CASSQSMGPYGYTF.

This clonotype was seen more than once but under ten times. The chain carries TRBV3-1 and TRBJ1-3, with D unresolved. The CDR3 sequence is 17 residues long. Trimming pared 1 base from V and 0 bases from J, leaving 13 bases between. Germline lookup yields CDR1 LGHDT and CDR2 YNNKEL (reference sequence). The CDR3 reads CASSQGLPSSSGNTIYF. CDR3 bases: TGTGCCAGCAGCCAAGGATTACCCTCGAGCTCTGGAAACACCATATATTTT. The full variable domain, in which reference TRBV3-1 and TRBJ1-3 provide the parts outside the CDR3, is DTAVSQTPKYLVTQMGNDKSIKCEQNLGHDTMYWYKQDSKKFLKIMFSYNNKELIINETVPNRFSPKSPDKAHLNLHINSLELGDSAVYFCASSQGLPSSSGNTIYFGEGSWLTVV.

This clonotype was observed a few times. The chain links TRBV29-1 to TRBJ1-4; no clear D gene. The V gene lost 6 bases and the J gene lost 5 bases, with 13 bases spanning the gap. CDR1 is SQVTM, CDR2 ANQGSEA, per germline. CDR3 length equals 13 residues. CDR3 bases: TGCAGCGTAGGTGTTCGGGGAAATGAAAAACTGTTTTTT. It is translated as CSVGVRGNEKLFF.

V usage is TRBV7-2 and J usage is TRBJ2-1, with D possibly matching TRBD2 (5 bases). V dropped 1 base and J dropped 0 bases, with 7 bases sitting between them. The CDR3 runs 15 residues. Germline lookup yields CDR1 SGHTA and CDR2 FQGNSA. CDR3 in amino acids: CASSLEGVSYNEQFF. CDR3 nucleotide sequence: TGTGCCAGCAGCTTAGAGGGAGTCTCCTACAATGAGCAGTTCTTC.

The rearrangement uses TRBV7-3 and TRBJ2-7; D tentatively reads TRBD1 or TRBD2 (5 bases each). The CDR3 runs 14 residues. Trimming stripped 5 bases from V and 5 bases from J, with 16 bases between. Germline V gives CDR1 SGHTA, CDR2 FQGTGA. CDR3 sequence (DNA): TGTGCCAGCAGCCAATCCGCAGGGAGCGACGAGCAGTACTTC. Protein product: CASSQSAGSDEQYF.

The chain carries TRBV12-3 or TRBV12-4 and TRBJ2-1, with 7 nucleotides matching TRBD1. J was trimmed by 5 bases and V by 6 bases; bases with no gene match: 13. This CDR3 has 16 residues. The CDR3: CASSPGTVGLDNEQFF. The CDR3 coding sequence is TGTGCCAGCAGCCCAGGGACAGTGGGGCTGGACAATGAGCAGTTCTTC.

This clonotype was detected only a few times. This rearrangement joins TRBV4-2 to TRBJ2-7, with D uncertain. V was trimmed by 1 base and J by 1 base, leaving 11 bases between them. The germline V gene encodes CDR1 LGHNA and CDR2 YNFKEQ. The CDR3 loop spans 15 amino acids. The CDR3 loop reads CASSQGAAPSYEQYF. Here the CDR3 DNA reads TGTGCCAGCAGCCAAGGGGCAGCGCCGTCCTACGAGCAGTACTTC.

The gene calls are TRBV4-1 and TRBJ2-3; D is perhaps TRBD1 or TRBD2 (5 bases each). Trimming removed 1 base from V and 2 bases from J, with 10 bases in between. This CDR3 spans 15 amino acids. Germline V gene sequence: CDR1 MGHRA, CDR2 YSYEKL. CDR3 DNA: TGCGCCAGCAGCCAAGCTAGCAGGGACACAGATACGCAGTATTTT. As protein: CASSQASRDTDTQYF.

This clonotype was counted at least ten times. V gene TRBV20-1 combines with J gene TRBJ2-2; tentatively, D is TRBD2 (6 bases). CDR3 size: 14 residues. The V and J ends lost 4 bases and 5 bases respectively, with 14 bases between them. The germline V gene has CDR1 DFQATT and CDR2 SNEGSKA (reference sequence). The CDR3 region has the DNA TGCAGTGCTACCCGTTCCGGGGGTACCGGGGAGCTGTTTTTT. Translation: CSATRSGGTGELFF.

This clonotype has a count of ten or more. This chain joins TRBV20-1 and TRBJ1-1; a possible D gene is TRBD1 (6 bases). The V gene lost 0 bases and the J gene lost 0 bases, with 14 bases spanning the gap. Germline V CDR1 and CDR2: DFQATT, SNEGSKA (reference sequence). CDR3 size: 16 residues. The CDR3 region has the DNA TGCAGTGCTAGAGAGGGGGCTTGGGGAATGAACACTGAAGCTTTCTTT. It specifies CSAREGAWGMNTEAFF.

This clonotype was counted at least ten times. The genes are TRBV11-2 and TRBJ1-6; D might be TRBD1 (5 bases). The CDR3 consists of 15 residues. In germline, CDR1 is SGHAT, CDR2 FQNNGV. V was shortened by 5 bases and J by 9 bases, with 17 bases between the two germline ends. The CDR3 bases are TGTGCCAGCAGCCCCGGGGAGGGGATGACTTCACCCCTCCACTTT. Its protein is CASSPGEGMTSPLHF. The full variable domain, its missing parts supplied by reference TRBV11-2 and TRBJ1-6, is EAGVAQSPRYKIIEKRQSVAFWCNPISGHATLYWYQQILGQGPKLLIQFQNNGVVDDSQLPKDRFSAERLKGVDSTLKIQPAKLEDSAVYLCASSPGEGMTSPLHFGNGTRLTVT.

This clonotype was detected only a few times. The chain combines TRBV23-1 with TRBJ2-6; D is possibly TRBD2 (6 bases). TRBV23-1 is an ORF for which the function is uncertain. The CDR3 is made up of 16 amino acids. Trimming stripped 0 bases from V and 0 bases from J, with 6 bases between. The CDR3: CASSQSEGSGANVLTF. In DNA form, the CDR3 reads TGCGCCAGCAGTCAATCGGAGGGCTCTGGGGCCAACGTCCTGACTTTC.

This chain links TRBV2 with TRBJ2-4; D possibly matches TRBD1 or TRBD2 (6 bases each). Trimming pared 1 base from V and 8 bases from J, leaving 15 bases between. In germline, CDR1 is SNHLY, CDR2 FYNNEI. The CDR3 loop spans 15 amino acids. The CDR3 protein is CASSEVPGAGYIQYF. CDR3 coding DNA: TGTGCCAGCAGTGAAGTTCCGGGGGCGGGTTACATTCAGTACTTC.

This clonotype was seen a handful of times. V is TRBV9 and J is TRBJ2-3; the match to TRBD2 covers 9 bases. This CDR3 is 17 amino acids long. The V gene end was trimmed by 4 bases and the J gene end by 0 bases; junction bases not matched to a gene: 9. Germline assignment: CDR1 SGDLS and CDR2 YYNGEE. The DNA for the CDR3 is TGTGCCAGCAGCACCCATCGCCTAGCGGGGAGCACAGATACGCAGTATTTT. Translated, it gives CASSTHRLAGSTDTQYF.

This chain uses TRBV29-1 with TRBJ1-1; 7 nucleotides match TRBD1. Trimming at V came to 3 bases and at J to 2 bases, leaving 6 bases not matched to a gene. Germline CDR1 and CDR2: SQVTM and ANQGSEA. The CDR3 is 14 amino acids. In DNA form, the CDR3 reads TGCAGCGTTGACGGAGGACAGGTTAACACTGAAGCTTTCTTT. Protein product: CSVDGGQVNTEAFF.

V is TRBV7-6 and J is TRBJ2-1, with 7 bases matching TRBD1. CDR3 length: 15 amino acids. Germline V gives CDR1 SGHVS, CDR2 FNYEAQ. V lost 1 base to trimming and J lost 10 bases; unmatched junction nucleotides: 10. CDR3 coding DNA: TGTGCCAGCAGCTTAGGCCCCAACAGGGGTGGGGAGCAGTTCTTC. Translating it yields CASSLGPNRGGEQFF.

This sequence joins TRBV12-3 or TRBV12-4 and TRBJ1-6, with D unresolved. The CDR3 covers 15 residues. Trimming cost V 6 bases and J 5 bases, with 14 bases left between them. For the CDR3, the DNA is TGTGCCAGCAGAAGGGCAGGCCTGGATAATTCACCCCTCCACTTT. Amino acid sequence: CASRRAGLDNSPLHF.

This chain joins TRBV29-1 and TRBJ2-7, with D perhaps being TRBD1 or TRBD2 (6 bases each). There are 13 residues in the CDR3. The V gene's germline CDR1 is SQVTM and CDR2 ANQGSEA. Trimming cost V 6 bases and J 7 bases, with 19 bases left between them. The CDR3 here is CSVSSGAGFEQYF. The CDR3 nucleotides read TGCAGCGTCTCCTCGGGGGCGGGATTTGAGCAGTACTTC.

The chain couples TRBV7-2 to TRBJ2-3; D uncertain. The CDR3 is 11 amino acids. Germline values: CDR1 SGHTA, CDR2 FQGNSA. The germline V and J ends were trimmed by 3 bases and 6 bases, with 4 bases remaining between them. The CDR3: CASSFMDTQYF. In DNA, the CDR3 is TGTGCCAGCAGCTTCATGGATACGCAGTATTTT.

V usage is TRBV7-6 and J usage is TRBJ2-7; no clear D gene. V was trimmed by 5 bases and J by 3 bases, leaving 11 bases between them. Germline assignment: CDR1 SGHVS and CDR2 FNYEAQ. This CDR3 is built from 13 residues. CDR3 in DNA: TGTGCCAGCAGCCCCGAACCCGGCTACGAGCAGTACTTC. It specifies CASSPEPGYEQYF.

This clonotype was counted ten times or more. The chain has TRBV12-3 or TRBV12-4 and TRBJ2-2; D is uncertain. The ends were cut back, 1 base at V and 8 bases at J, with 14 bases in the middle. The CDR3 has 15 residues. The CDR3 DNA sequence: TGTGCCAGCAGTTTAGGGGCAGGAGAGGCGGGGGAGCTGTTTTTT. It codes for CASSLGAGEAGELFF.

The CDR3 protein is CASSLRPGTGHVNEQFF. In DNA form, the CDR3 reads TGTGCCAGCAGTTTAAGGCCCGGGACAGGACATGTGAATGAGCAGTTCTTC. The genes are TRBV27 and TRBJ2-1; TRBD1 matches 8 bases. Unmatched junction bases numbered 13, after V lost 2 bases and J lost 7 bases. The germline CDR1 and CDR2 sequences are MNHEY and SMNVEV (reference sequence). The CDR3 runs 17 residues.

Only a few counts were recorded for this clonotype. V is TRBV7-3 and J is TRBJ2-5; D might be TRBD2 (6 bases). The CDR3 has 17 residues. Trimming stripped 5 bases from V and 0 bases from J, with 19 bases between. CDR1 is SGHTA and CDR2 is FQGTGA in the germline V gene. The CDR3 loop reads CASSRETFGTDQETQYF. Here the CDR3 DNA reads TGTGCCAGCAGCCGTGAGACATTCGGGACTGACCAAGAGACCCAGTACTTC. The complete variable domain, with remaining parts taken from reference TRBV7-3 and TRBJ2-5, reads GAGVSQTPSNKVTEKGKYVELRCDPISGHTALYWYRQSLGQGPEFLIYFQGTGAADDSGLPNDRFFAVRPEGSVSTLKIQRTERGDSAVYLCASSRETFGTDQETQYFGPGTRLLVL.

This chain connects TRBV29-1 to TRBJ2-1, with D perhaps assigned TRBD1 or TRBD2 (5 bases each). Germline V CDR1 and CDR2: SQVTM, ANQGSEA. V lost 6 bases, J lost 5 bases, and 14 bases lay in between. This CDR3 is built from 13 residues. The CDR3: CSVLVPGHNEQFF. CDR3 nucleotide sequence: TGCAGCGTCCTAGTACCGGGACACAATGAGCAGTTCTTC.

In its sample, this clonotype was seen a few times. This CDR3 is CSVEELRGTDTQYF. The DNA for the CDR3 is TGCAGCGTTGAAGAATTGCGGGGCACAGATACGCAGTATTTT. The chain carries TRBV29-1 and TRBJ2-3; D is perhaps TRBD2 (5 bases). Germline-derived CDR1 and CDR2 are SQVTM and ANQGSEA. The length of the CDR3 is 14 residues. V was shortened by 0 bases and J by 1 base, with 8 bases between the two germline ends.

In this sample, this clonotype turned up many times. This chain joins TRBV12-3 or TRBV12-4 and TRBJ1-1; no clear D. The CDR3 length is 11 residues. Trimming cost V 5 bases and J 2 bases, with 3 bases left between them. DNA for the CDR3: TGTGCCAGCAGTCGTAACACTGAAGCTTTCTTT. Residues: CASSRNTEAFF.